This TCR beta chain was sequenced in a study of cytomegalovirus exposure and HLA in healthy donors. Looking at the study overall: The Caucasian-associated ancestry cluster held roughly 81% of more than 350 genotyped donors.

Healthy bone marrow donors supplied every sample. Primers for the PCR totalled 60 Vbeta and 13 Jbeta. Sequenced by immunoSEQ multiplex PCR; TCRdb stores in-frame clones only, minus some. The sample gives 100,000 to 150,000 clones, over 70% of which show up once; 3% to 3.5% is in the top ten. This clonotype was obtained from a woman in her forties or fifties in good health and CMV-seronegative. Specimen: PBMCs.

The CDR3 region is CASSLWEGGVDSPLHF. The DNA of the CDR3 is TGTGCCAGCAGCTTGTGGGAAGGGGGAGTGGATTCACCCCTCCACTTT. J is TRBJ1-6 and V is TRBV5-4; D might be TRBD1 (6 bases). Looked up from germline, CDR1 is SGHNT and CDR2 is YYREEE (reference sequence). V was cut by 1 base and J by 8 bases, with 16 bases left in between. This CDR3 spans 16 amino acids.